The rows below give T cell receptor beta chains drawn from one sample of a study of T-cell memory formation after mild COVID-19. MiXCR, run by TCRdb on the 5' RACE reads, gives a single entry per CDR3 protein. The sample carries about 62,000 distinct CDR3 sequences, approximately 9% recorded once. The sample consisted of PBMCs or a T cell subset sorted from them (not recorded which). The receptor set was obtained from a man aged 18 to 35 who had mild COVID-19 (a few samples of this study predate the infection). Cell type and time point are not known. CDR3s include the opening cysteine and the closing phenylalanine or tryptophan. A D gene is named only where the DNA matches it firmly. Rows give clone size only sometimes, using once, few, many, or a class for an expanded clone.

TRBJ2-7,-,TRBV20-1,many,CSAPNRDGADEQYF,TGCAGTGCCCCCAACAGGGACGGTGCCGACGAGCAGTACTTC
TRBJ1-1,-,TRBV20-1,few,CSAREGGIRAEAFF,TGCAGTGCTAGAGAAGGGGGAATTAGGGCTGAAGCTTTCTTT
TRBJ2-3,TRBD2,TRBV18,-,CASSPRTSGTTDTQYF,TGTGCCAGCTCACCAAGGACTAGCGGGACCACAGATACGCAGTATTTT
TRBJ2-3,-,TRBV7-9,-,CASSLYEDRGGQYF,TGTGCCAGCAGCCTATATGAGGATCGAGGGGGGCAGTATTTT
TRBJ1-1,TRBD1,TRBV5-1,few,CASSLWTGGGTEAFF,TGCGCCAGCAGCTTGTGGACAGGGGGGGGCACTGAAGCTTTCTTT
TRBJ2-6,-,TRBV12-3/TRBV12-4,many,CASSSPGSWANVLTF,TGTGCCAGCAGCTCGCCGGGTTCCTGGGCCAACGTCCTGACTTTC
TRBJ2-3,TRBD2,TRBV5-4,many,CASSLFGTSGLRYF,TGTGCCAGCAGCTTGTTCGGGACTAGCGGGCTCAGGTATTTT
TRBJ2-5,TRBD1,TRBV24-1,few,CATRGQGETQYF,TGTGCCACCAGAGGACAGGGGGAGACCCAGTACTTC
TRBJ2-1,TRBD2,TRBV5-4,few,CASSWGLAGAIYNEQFF,TGTGCCAGCAGCTGGGGACTAGCGGGGGCCATCTACAATGAGCAGTTCTTC
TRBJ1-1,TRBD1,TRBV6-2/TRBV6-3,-,CATLTRTGLTEAFF,TGTGCCACGCTAACCAGGACAGGGCTCACTGAAGCTTTCTTT
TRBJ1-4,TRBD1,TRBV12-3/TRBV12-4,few,CASSTRGRTNEKLFF,TGTGCCAGCAGTACTAGGGGGCGTACTAATGAAAAACTGTTTTTT
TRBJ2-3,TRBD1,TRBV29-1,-,CSVEGQGHTDTQYF,TGCAGCGTTGAAGGACAGGGACACACAGATACGCAGTATTTT
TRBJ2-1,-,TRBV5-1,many,CASSLSQGSNEQFF,TGCGCCAGCAGCTTGTCACAGGGCTCTAATGAGCAGTTCTTC
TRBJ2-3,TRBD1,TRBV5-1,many,CASSLQGANTDTQYF,TGCGCCAGCAGCTTACAGGGGGCTAACACAGATACGCAGTATTTT
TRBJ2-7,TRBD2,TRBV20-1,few,CSAPASGGVEQYF,TGCAGTGCTCCGGCTAGCGGGGGCGTCGAGCAGTACTTC
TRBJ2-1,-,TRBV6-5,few,CASSQGYEQFF,TGTGCCAGCAGTCAGGGGTATGAGCAGTTCTTC
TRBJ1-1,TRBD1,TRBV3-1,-,CASSRDRGWTEAFF,TGTGCCAGCAGCCGGGACAGGGGTTGGACTGAAGCTTTCTTT
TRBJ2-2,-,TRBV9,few,CASRDSTSTGELFF,TGTGCCAGCAGAGACAGTACCTCAACCGGGGAGCTGTTTTTT
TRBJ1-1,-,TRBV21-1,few,CASSTKVVRPGADTEAFF,TGTGCCAGCAGCACCAAAGTTGTTCGCCCGGGAGCGGACACTGAAGCTTTCTTT
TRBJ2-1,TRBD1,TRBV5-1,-,CASSSQGVGNEQFF,TGCGCCAGCAGCTCACAGGGGGTAGGTAATGAGCAGTTCTTC
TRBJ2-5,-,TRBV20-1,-,CSARTSETQYF,TGCAGTGCTAGAACCTCCGAGACCCAGTACTTC
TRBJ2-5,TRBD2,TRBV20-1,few,CSAAPSGGGSETQYF,TGCAGTGCTGCCCCTAGCGGGGGGGGTAGCGAGACCCAGTACTTC
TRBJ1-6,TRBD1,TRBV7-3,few,CASSEQTGSQSPLHF,TGTGCCAGCAGCGAGCAGACAGGGTCGCAATCACCCCTCCACTTT
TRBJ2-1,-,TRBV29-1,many,CSVDRWGGGIENEQFF,TGCAGCGTCGACAGGTGGGGAGGGGGCATCGAGAATGAGCAGTTCTTC
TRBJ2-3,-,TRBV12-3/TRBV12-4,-,CASSLADTDTQYF,TGTGCCAGCAGTTTAGCAGATACAGATACGCAGTATTTT
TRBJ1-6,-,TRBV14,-,CASSPGRGASPLHF,TGTGCCAGCAGTCCGGGCAGGGGAGCTTCACCCCTCCACTTT
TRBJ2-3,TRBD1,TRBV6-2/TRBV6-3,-,CASHKGWKGDRGSRAQYF,TGTGCCAGCCATAAGGGGTGGAAGGGGGACAGGGGAAGTAGGGCGCAGTATTTT
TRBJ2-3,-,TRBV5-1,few,CASSFWTSLQDTQYF,TGCGCCAGCAGCTTTTGGACCTCCTTGCAGGATACGCAGTATTTT
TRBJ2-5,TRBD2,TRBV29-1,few,CSSDYGGGKGETQYF,TGCAGCTCCGACTATGGCGGGGGAAAAGGAGAGACCCAGTACTTC
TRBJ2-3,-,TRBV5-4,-,CASSLGAPTSTDTQYF,TGTGCCAGCAGCTTGGGGGCACCCACTAGCACAGATACGCAGTATTTT
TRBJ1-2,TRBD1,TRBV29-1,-,CSVSDRGMNGYTF,TGCAGCGTGTCGGACAGGGGGATGAATGGCTACACCTTC
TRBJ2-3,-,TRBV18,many,CASRLVTDTQYF,TGTGCCAGCCGACTTGTCACAGATACGCAGTATTTT
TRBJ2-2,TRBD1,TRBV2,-,CASSNDRGDTGELFF,TGTGCCAGCAGTAACGACAGGGGGGACACCGGGGAGCTGTTTTTT
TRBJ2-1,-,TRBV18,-,CASSRLPAGGEQFF,TGTGCCAGCTCAAGGCTGCCAGCAGGTGGTGAGCAGTTCTTC
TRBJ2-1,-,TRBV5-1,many,CASHLASYNEQFF,TGCGCCAGCCATCTAGCTTCCTACAATGAGCAGTTCTTC
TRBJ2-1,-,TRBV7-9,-,CASSFVIRLSSYNEQFF,TGTGCCAGCAGCTTTGTAATACGGCTGAGCTCCTACAATGAGCAGTTCTTC
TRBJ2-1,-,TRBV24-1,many,CATSEFTGSWFF,TGTGCCACCAGTGAATTTACAGGGTCTTGGTTCTTC
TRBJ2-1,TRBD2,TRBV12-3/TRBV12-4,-,CASRERTSVLSYNEQFF,TGTGCCAGCAGAGAAAGGACTAGCGTCCTATCCTACAATGAGCAGTTCTTC
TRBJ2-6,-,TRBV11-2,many,CASVFSGANVLTF,TGTGCCAGCGTGTTTTCTGGGGCCAACGTCCTGACTTTC
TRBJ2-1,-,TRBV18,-,CASSPTQNNEQFF,TGTGCCAGCTCACCCACACAGAACAATGAGCAGTTCTTC
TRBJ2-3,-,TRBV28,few,CASSPWTDASDTQYF,TGTGCCAGCAGTCCCTGGACTGACGCTTCAGATACGCAGTATTTT